This T cell receptor (beta chain) derives from a study of T cells in Graves' hyperthyroidism and ophthalmopathy. Looked up from germline, CDR1 is SGHNT and CDR2 is YENEEA. The CDR3 is made up of 9 amino acids. Trimming took off 5 bases at V and 6 bases at J, with 1 base between the two ends. General observations from the study: Patients with ophthalmopathy were separated from those with stable hyperthyroidism by a 13 V-J model.

RNA transcripts provided the source from which TCR beta CDR3 regions were amplified. The HTBI primer set served for first-round RT-PCR of the TCR CDR3. TCRdb fed the multiplex PCR reads into MiXCR, producing one record per CDR3 protein. The data show under 400,000 distinct CDR3 sequences, 18% seen once. From 10 ml of fresh peripheral blood, PBMCs were isolated. This clonotype was detected ten times or more. Antigen unknown. The sequenced sample consisted of blood. The V call is TRBV11-3, the J call TRBJ1-1; the D is unclear. The TCR originated in a woman aged 45-59 years with Graves' hyperthyroidism. The CDR3 region has the DNA TGTGCCAGCAGCCCTGAAGCTTTCTTT. Translated: CASSPEAFF.